Below, 12 T cell receptor beta chains from the same sample are listed, as sequenced in a study of glioma-infiltrating T cells. The iRepertoire nested amplicon-rescue multiplex PCR amplified TCR alpha and beta CDR3s from RNA. TCRdb reprocessed the multiplex PCR reads via MiXCR and lists one record per CDR3 protein. The data hold under 200,000 distinct CDR3 sequences, with around 45% observed a single time. The sample consisted of glioma tissue, nonneoplastic brain tissue, or PBMCs (not recorded which). These receptors originate from a human donor with low-grade glioma or glioblastoma, undergoing nonglioma brain surgery, or in good health (not recorded which).

This chain links TRBV29-1 with TRBJ2-7; D uncertain. V shed 4 bases and J shed 3 bases, with 4 bases lying between them. This CDR3 has 10 amino acids. CDR1 and CDR2 from the germline V gene are SQVTM and ANQGSEA. The CDR3 DNA reads as TGCAGCGTTGTTATCTACGAGCAGTACTTC. Protein: CSVVIYEQYF.

Turning to this clonotype: Germline is not matched at one junction end, which may reflect a read error. The genes are TRBV30 and TRBJ1-5; D uncertain. The CDR3 is 14 residues long. In germline, CDR1 is GTSNPN, CDR2 SVGIG (reference sequence). CDR3 in amino acids: CAWSPGGLYQPEHF. For the CDR3, the DNA is TGTGCCTGGAGTCCGGGAGGGCTATATCAGCCCGAGCATTTT.

There are a few counts of this clonotype. The chain links TRBV2 to TRBJ2-7, with TRBD2 matching 8 bases. V lost 7 bases to trimming and J lost 6 bases; unmatched junction nucleotides: 11. Germline CDR1 and CDR2: SNHLY and FYNNEI. This CDR3 spans 14 amino acids. The CDR3 DNA follows: TGTGCCAGCACGACCGGGACTAGTTTCTTCGAGCAGTACTTC. Translation: CASTTGTSFFEQYF. Supplemented by reference TRBV2 and TRBJ2-7, the full variable domain reads EPEVTQTPSHQVTQMGQEVILRCVPISNHLYFYWYRQILGQKVEFLVSFYNNEISEKSEIFDDQFSVERPDGSNFTLKIRSTKLEDSAMYFCASTTGTSFFEQYFGPGTRLTVT.

This chain joins TRBV7-3 and TRBJ2-3; tentatively, D is TRBD1 (5 bases). Germline CDR1 is SGHTA and CDR2 is FQGTGA. CDR3 size: 14 residues. Trimming took 5 bases from V and 9 from J, leaving 18 bases between them. CDR3 sequence reads: CASSPIGQDNTQYF. In DNA, the CDR3 is TGTGCCAGCAGCCCCATAGGACAAGACAACACGCAGTATTTT.

Of note for this clonotype: The CDR3 end shows no conserved phenylalanine or tryptophan, and so a read error is likely. The chain links TRBV20-1 to TRBJ2-1; 9 nucleotides match TRBD2. J was trimmed by 2 bases and V by 0 bases; bases with no gene match: 14. CDR3 size: 19 residues. CDR1 and CDR2 (germline): DFQATT, SNEGSKA (reference sequence). This CDR3 reads CSAREKRYSGSWTYNEQFL. The CDR3 coding sequence is TGCAGTGCTAGAGAAAAGCGGTATAGCGGGAGCTGGACCTACAATGAGCAGTTCCTC.

In regard to this clonotype: Because the CDR3 is missing its conserved closing phenylalanine or tryptophan, this is likely a read error. The DNA is left out, because the CDR3 cannot be placed on it with certainty; the CDR3 is given as TCRdb lists it. The chain recombines TRBV28 with TRBJ1-1. The CDR3 contains 12 residues when both ends are counted. Germline V lookup: CDR1 MDHEN, CDR2 SYDVKM. The CDR3 loop reads CASSLKRAVLFL.

This clonotype was counted ten times or more. The rearrangement links TRBV2 to TRBJ1-2; no clear D gene. The germline V gene encodes CDR1 SNHLY and CDR2 FYNNEI. This CDR3 contains 13 residues. V was clipped by 0 bases and J by 4 bases, with 6 bases between them. This CDR3 is CASSEAGVYGYTF. The CDR3, as DNA: TGTGCCAGCAGTGAAGCCGGTGTCTATGGCTACACCTTC.

This clonotype appeared a few times. The V gene is TRBV4-2, the J gene TRBJ2-2; TRBD2 is a possible D gene (5 bases). In germline, CDR1 is LGHNA, CDR2 YNFKEQ. Trimming took 0 bases from V and 4 from J, leaving 9 bases between them. This CDR3 is 15 amino acids long. The CDR3 protein is CASSQDGSLTGELFF. CDR3 DNA: TGTGCCAGCAGCCAAGATGGGAGTCTCACCGGGGAGCTGTTTTTT.

Comment on this clonotype: Being one base from a much bigger clone, this may be a read error. This rearrangement joins TRBV28 to TRBJ2-1; 11 nucleotides align to TRBD1. Germline CDR1 and CDR2: MDHEN and SYDVKM. The J segment lost 6 bases and the V segment lost 6 bases, leaving 10 bases of the junction unmatched. The CDR3 is 16 residues long. CDR3: CASRSSWTGGFNEQFF. As DNA, the CDR3 is TGTGCCAGCAGAAGTTCCTGGACAGGGGGCTTCAATGAGCAGTTCTTC.

This sequence joins TRBV29-1 and TRBJ2-5; a possible D gene is TRBD1 (6 bases). The CDR3 is 13 amino acids. Germline values: CDR1 SQVTM, CDR2 ANQGSEA. V dropped 6 bases and J dropped 2 bases, with 13 bases sitting between them. CDR3 sequence (DNA): TGCAGCGTGGAGACAGGCCTACAAGAGACCCAGTACTTC. It codes for CSVETGLQETQYF. The full variable domain, rest sourced from reference TRBV29-1 and TRBJ2-5, is SAVISQKPSRDICQRGTSLTIQCQVDSQVTMMFWYRQQPGQSLTLIATANQGSEATYESGFVIDKFPISRPNLTFSTLTVSNMSPEDSSIYLCSVETGLQETQYFGPGTRLLVL.

The chain combines TRBV6-1 with TRBJ2-3; 7 bases align to TRBD2. Trimming cost V 5 bases and J 0 bases; bases outside gene matches: 11. In germline, CDR1 is MNHNS, CDR2 SASEGT. The CDR3 totals 17 residues. CDR3 in amino acids: CASSTLRGGSSTDTQYF. The CDR3 DNA sequence: TGTGCCAGCAGTACCCTCCGCGGGGGTTCTAGCACAGATACGCAGTATTTT.

Of note for this clonotype: One end of the junction does not line up with germline, which may come from a read error. V gene TRBV5-5 combines with J gene TRBJ2-7; 8 bases fit TRBD1. The CDR3 has 13 residues. The germline gives CDR1 SGHKS, CDR2 YYEKEE (reference sequence). The CDR3 spells CASIFGQGYEQYF. The CDR3 region has the DNA TGCGCCAGCATCTTTGGACAGGGTTACGAGCAGTACTTC.